Following are 25 T cell receptor beta chains from one sample sequenced in a study of CD8+CD57+ T cells in acquired aplastic anemia. Genomic DNA served as template for TCR beta VDJ and CDR3 profiling. One entry per CDR3 protein, called by TCRdb with MiXCR from the reads. The sample holds around 130,000 distinct CDR3 sequences, 48% seen once. The specimen sequenced was sorted CD4+, CD8+, or CD8+CD57+ T cells (not recorded which) from PBMCs. The receptors derive from a human donor in good health, serving as a control.

This clonotype was picked up many times. The chain couples TRBV5-6 to TRBJ1-4; 7 bases are shared with TRBD1. Germline lookup yields CDR1 SGHDT and CDR2 YYEEEE. The V and J ends lost 3 bases and 2 bases, in that order; junction bases with no gene match: 1. This CDR3 has 14 amino acids. As DNA, the CDR3 is TGTGCCAGCAGCTCGACAGGGACTAATGAAAAACTGTTTTTT. Residues: CASSSTGTNEKLFF. The full variable domain, with the rest looked up from reference TRBV5-6 and TRBJ1-4, is DAGVTQSPTHLIKTRGQQVTLRCSPKSGHDTVSWYQQALGQGPQFIFQYYEEEERQRGNFPDRFSGHQFPNYSSELNVNALLLGDSALYLCASSSTGTNEKLFFGSGTQLSVL.

This chain joins TRBV29-1 and TRBJ1-1; D is ambiguous. The CDR3 length is 12 residues. Germline assignment: CDR1 SQVTM and CDR2 ANQGSEA. The V end was cut by 1 base, the J end by 7 bases, with 10 bases between. CDR3 amino acids: CSVEGVANEAFF. The DNA for the CDR3 is TGCAGCGTTGAAGGGGTAGCCAATGAAGCTTTCTTT.

The chain combines TRBV29-1 with TRBJ2-7; 7 positions agree with TRBD1. CDR3 length equals 12 residues. The germline gives CDR1 SQVTM, CDR2 ANQGSEA. With V trimmed by 5 bases and J by 2 bases, 3 bases remained unmatched. CDR3 in DNA: TGCAGCGTTCGGGACAGCCCCTACGAGCAGTACTTC. It translates to CSVRDSPYEQYF.

This clonotype was recorded many times. The gene calls are TRBV28 and TRBJ2-7; D is perhaps TRBD1 (6 bases). Germline V CDR1 and CDR2: MDHEN, SYDVKM. V dropped 7 bases and J dropped 7 bases, with 23 bases sitting between them. The CDR3 has 15 amino acids. The CDR3 nucleotides read TGTGCCAGCACTGCGTTCAGGGGCCCTTCCGGAGAGCAGTACTTC. Protein: CASTAFRGPSGEQYF.

This clonotype was observed a few times. The CDR3 here is CSASSIKVLRDGVNTEAFF. For the CDR3, the DNA is TGCAGTGCTAGCTCGATAAAGGTCCTACGAGACGGGGTGAACACTGAAGCTTTCTTT. This rearrangement joins TRBV20-1 to TRBJ1-1; D is undetermined. The V and J ends lost 3 bases and 0 bases respectively, with 26 bases between them. This CDR3 has 19 residues. Germline V gene data show CDR1 as DFQATT and CDR2 as SNEGSKA (reference sequence).

The V call is TRBV10-2, the J call TRBJ2-2, with TRBD1 as a possible D gene (7 bases). Germline CDR1 WSHSY, CDR2 SAAADI. The CDR3 contains 15 residues. V gave up 10 bases and J gave up 7 bases, with 22 bases separating them. The CDR3 is CATHRSGGSGGELFF. The CDR3 DNA follows: TGCGCCACCCACAGGTCAGGGGGGTCTGGCGGGGAGCTGTTTTTT.

In this sample, this clonotype turned up many times. The chain couples TRBV11-2 to TRBJ2-7; D might be TRBD1 (7 bases). This CDR3 spans 18 amino acids. Germline-derived CDR1 and CDR2 are SGHAT and FQNNGV. Deletions cut 2 bases from V and 4 bases from J, with 24 bases between. The CDR3 region has the DNA TGTGCCAGCAGCTTATTCGGAGGGGGCAAGAAGCGGTGTTACGAGCAGTACTTC. It specifies CASSLFGGGKKRCYEQYF.

This clonotype was counted at least ten times. The chain carries TRBV6-4 and TRBJ2-3; possibly TRBD1 or TRBD2 for D (6 bases each). This CDR3 contains 17 residues. Germline CDR1 is MRHNA and CDR2 is SNTAGT. Trimming left V 6 bases short and J 3 bases short, with 22 bases between. The chain's CDR3 is CASRVSKGGRATDTQYF. The CDR3 DNA follows: TGTGCCAGCAGGGTCTCTAAGGGGGGCAGGGCTACAGATACGCAGTATTTT.

Many counts were recorded for this clonotype. The chain couples TRBV14 to TRBJ2-1, with 14 bases that match TRBD2. CDR3 size: 15 residues. Germline loops: CDR1 SGHDN, CDR2 FVKESK. The junction had 5 bases not matched to a gene; V was cut back by 3 bases and J by 10 bases. CDR3 coding DNA: TGTGCCAGCAGCCAGAGACTAGCGGGGGGGGCCGAGCAGTTCTTC. It is translated as CASSQRLAGGAEQFF.

This chain uses TRBV24-1 with TRBJ2-5, with D perhaps TRBD1 (6 bases). V lost 5 bases and J lost 4, with 10 bases in between. Germline V gene lookup returns CDR1 KGHDR and CDR2 SFDVKD. This CDR3 region has 13 residues. The CDR3 DNA sequence: TGTGCCACCAGTGCGTCCAGGGGAGAGACCCAGTACTTC. Translating it yields CATSASRGETQYF.

The V gene is TRBV2, the J gene TRBJ2-7; TRBD2 might be the D (7 bases). This CDR3 is built from 13 residues. Germline V gives CDR1 SNHLY, CDR2 FYNNEI. Trimming took 8 bases from V and 9 from J, leaving 20 bases between them. CDR3 bases: TGTGCCAGCTCACTCCAAGGGGGGGGGTTGCAGTACTTC. Translation gives CASSLQGGGLQYF.

V usage is TRBV10-3 and J usage is TRBJ2-7, with TRBD1 matching 8 bases. The CDR3 is 15 amino acids. Germline trimming cut 3 bases from V and 0 bases from J; bases unmatched to any gene: 4. From germline, CDR1 is ENHRY and CDR2 SYGVKD. CDR3 residues: CAISDSTGVSYEQYF. CDR3 bases: TGTGCCATCAGTGACTCGACAGGGGTCTCCTACGAGCAGTACTTC.

This clonotype has just one count. The rearrangement joins TRBV15 to TRBJ2-6; D unclear. This CDR3 contains 15 residues. In germline, CDR1 is LNHNV, CDR2 YYDKDF (reference sequence). V shed 1 base and J shed 0 bases, with 4 bases lying between them. The CDR3 here is CATSRVVSGANVLTF. The DNA for the CDR3 is TGTGCCACCAGCAGAGTCGTCTCTGGGGCCAACGTCCTGACTTTC.

The CDR3 DNA sequence: TGTGCCAGCAACTCGTGGAACACCATATATTTT. Translated, it gives CASNSWNTIYF. The chain is built from TRBV7-2 and TRBJ1-3; D is ambiguous. Per germline, CDR1 SGHTA and CDR2 FQGNSA. V lost 7 bases and J lost 7, with 8 bases in between. CDR3 length: 11 amino acids.

Ten or more counts support this clonotype. This rearrangement joins TRBV11-2 to TRBJ1-3; D is perhaps TRBD1 (6 bases). The CDR3 runs 17 residues. V was shortened by 4 bases and J by 0 bases, with 16 bases between the two germline ends. In germline, CDR1 is SGHAT, CDR2 FQNNGV. CDR3: CASSSRGQPNSGNTIYF. The CDR3 nucleotides are TGTGCCAGCAGCTCTCGAGGACAGCCAAACTCTGGAAACACCATATATTTT.

Relative to its sample, this clonotype is medium-sized. V gene TRBV10-3 combines with J gene TRBJ1-1; TRBD1 is a possible D gene (6 bases). The CDR3 covers 14 residues. V shed 10 bases and J shed 3 bases, with 18 bases lying between them. In germline, CDR1 is ENHRY, CDR2 SYGVKD. CDR3 coding DNA: TGTGCCACGGGGCAGGGGAGATGGGACACTGAAGCTTTCTTT. Translated: CATGQGRWDTEAFF.

The chain has TRBV25-1 and TRBJ1-4; 10 nucleotides align to TRBD1. The CDR3 has 17 residues. CDR1 and CDR2 from the germline V gene are MGHDK and SYGVNS. V trimming: 7 bases; J trimming: 6 bases; junction bases outside the gene matches: 14. CDR3 coding DNA: TGTGCCAGCATCCCCGGGACAGGGGACTGGATGGATGAAAAACTGTTTTTT. The encoded protein is CASIPGTGDWMDEKLFF.

The genes are TRBV20-1 and TRBJ1-1; D is uncertain. The germline V gene has CDR1 DFQATT and CDR2 SNEGSKA (reference sequence). The CDR3 covers 13 residues. Trimming stripped 1 base from V and 3 bases from J, with 9 bases between. CDR3 bases: TGCAGTGCTAGAGGAGTGAGGGACACTGAAGCTTTCTTT. Translated, it gives CSARGVRDTEAFF.

To note about this clonotype: The junction shows a germline mismatch at one end, possibly a read error. The chain joins TRBV29-1 to TRBJ1-5; 7 bases align to TRBD1. From germline, CDR1 is SQVTM and CDR2 ANQGSEA. The CDR3 sequence is 13 residues long. CDR3 DNA sequence: TGCGGCGTGGGGGACAGTGGCAATCAGCCCCAGCATTTT. It is translated as CGVGDSGNQPQHF.

The gene calls are TRBV2 and TRBJ2-1; 7 positions match TRBD1. Trimming took 5 bases from V and 4 from J; bases not matched to a gene: 8. CDR1 is SNHLY and CDR2 is FYNNEI in the germline V gene. The CDR3 is 15 amino acids. CDR3: CASSQSRTGYNEQFF. The CDR3 nucleotides read TGTGCCAGCAGTCAGTCTAGGACAGGTTACAATGAGCAGTTCTTC.

This clonotype was seen only a few times. This chain connects TRBV20-1 to TRBJ2-7; maybe TRBD1 (6 bases). The V gene's germline CDR1 is DFQATT and CDR2 SNEGSKA (reference sequence). Deletions cut 3 bases from V and 3 bases from J, with 12 bases between. The CDR3 runs 13 residues. The CDR3 loop reads CSARTDRDYEQYF. For the CDR3, the DNA is TGCAGTGCTAGGACGGACAGAGACTACGAGCAGTACTTC.

This clonotype was observed many times. The chain combines TRBV2 with TRBJ1-5; 8 nucleotides align to TRBD1. The J segment lost 5 bases and the V segment lost 4 bases, leaving 4 bases of the junction unmatched. Per germline, CDR1 SNHLY and CDR2 FYNNEI. The CDR3 totals 14 residues. CDR3 DNA: TGTGCCAGCAGTGGACAGGGGCTATATCAGCCCCAGCATTTT. It specifies CASSGQGLYQPQHF.

This clonotype has only one observation. This could be a read error, since a much larger clone is one nucleotide away. The V gene is TRBV14, the J gene TRBJ2-1, with 7 bases fitting TRBD2. Germline-derived CDR1 and CDR2 are SGHDN and FVKESK. This CDR3 is 19 amino acids long. Trimming took 4 bases from V and 0 from J; bases not matched to a gene: 15. Here the CDR3 reads CASSLRRLAEGSSYNEQFF. The DNA for the CDR3 is TGTGCCAGCAGCCTCAGACGGCTAGCGGAGGGGAGCTCCTACAATGAGCAGTTCTTC.

The V gene is TRBV19, the J gene TRBJ2-2; possibly TRBD1 for D (6 bases). The CDR3 spans 14 residues. Germline lookup yields CDR1 LNHDA and CDR2 SQIVND (reference sequence). V lost 6 bases and J 6 bases, leaving 14 bases between the germline ends. CDR3 nucleotides: TGTGCCAGTAGGGAGTCTGGGGGCGCCGGGGAGCTGTTTTTT. Translating gives CASRESGGAGELFF.

V and J are TRBV5-1 and TRBJ2-7; D gene ambiguous. CDR3 size: 11 residues. Germline V gene sequence: CDR1 SGHRS, CDR2 YFSETQ. Trimming removed 0 bases from V and 6 bases from J, with 4 bases in between. CDR3 in DNA: TGCGCCAGCAGCTTGGCGGGCGAGCAGTACTTC. Its protein product is CASSLAGEQYF.